The next 19 T cell receptor beta chains were all read from a single sample in a study of T cells after yellow fever vaccination. TCRdb reprocessed the 5' RACE reads via MiXCR and lists one record per CDR3 protein. The data hold some 600,000 distinct CDR3 sequences, with around 12% observed a single time. The sample in question was PBMCs, obtained on the day of the yellow fever booster vaccination. The receptors were sampled from a man between 25 and 39 years old who received the YFV17D yellow fever vaccine.

This clonotype was seen a few times. J is TRBJ1-2 and V is TRBV14, with 10 bases matching TRBD1. V shed 4 bases and J 3 bases; nucleotides not matched to a gene: 8. The CDR3 is 16 residues long. Looked up from germline, CDR1 is SGHDN and CDR2 is FVKESK. In DNA form, the CDR3 reads TGTGCCAGCAGCCCCCCCGGGACAGGGGTCGACTATGGCTACACCTTC. Amino acid sequence: CASSPPGTGVDYGYTF.

This chain uses TRBV20-1 with TRBJ2-3; 7 nucleotides align to TRBD1. This CDR3 has 14 residues. V was pared by 6 bases and J by 2 bases, with 8 bases of the junction left unmatched. Looked up from germline, CDR1 is DFQATT and CDR2 is SNEGSKA (reference sequence). CDR3 in DNA: TGCAGTGCAACTACAGGGGTGGCCACAGATACGCAGTATTTT. Its translation: CSATTGVATDTQYF.

The chain employs TRBV9 and TRBJ1-1; no definite D call. Germline V gene sequence: CDR1 SGDLS, CDR2 YYNGEE. The V gene lost 3 bases and the J gene lost 5 bases, with 11 bases spanning the gap. CDR3 length: 13 amino acids. Written as DNA, the CDR3 is TGTGCCAGCAGCGCCCCTCCCAGAACTGAAGCTTTCTTT. It yields the protein CASSAPPRTEAFF.

This clonotype was found a few times. This chain links TRBV29-1 with TRBJ2-1; the match to TRBD2 covers 10 bases. CDR1 and CDR2 (germline): SQVTM, ANQGSEA. This CDR3 spans 17 amino acids. J lost 1 base, V lost 3 bases, and 9 bases had no gene match. The CDR3 bases are TGCAGCGTTGATTACGCTAGCGGGAGTATTTCCTACAATGAGCAGTTCTTC. Amino acid sequence: CSVDYASGSISYNEQFF.

This clonotype was observed many times. The chain has TRBV4-2 and TRBJ1-5; D call uncertain. Germline V lookup: CDR1 LGHNA, CDR2 YNFKEQ. V was shortened by 1 base and J by 0 bases, with 10 bases between the two germline ends. This CDR3 region has 16 residues. CDR3 in DNA: TGTGCCAGCAGCCAAGGTTCGTCAGTTAGCAATCAGCCCCAGCATTTT. Amino acid sequence: CASSQGSSVSNQPQHF.

This clonotype showed up just a few times. The chain combines TRBV20-1 with TRBJ2-1; TRBD2 aligns across 9 bases. This CDR3 comprises 20 residues. Germline V gene lookup returns CDR1 DFQATT and CDR2 SNEGSKA (reference sequence). The V gene end was trimmed by 2 bases and the J gene end by 2 bases; junction bases not matched to a gene: 19. DNA of the CDR3: TGCAGTGCTAGACCAGACCGGCCACTCATGAGACTAGCGGCCTACAATGAGCAGTTCTTC. Residues: CSARPDRPLMRLAAYNEQFF.

This clonotype came up many times. The chain is built from TRBV7-2 and TRBJ2-1; D unresolved. The germline V gene has CDR1 SGHTA and CDR2 FQGNSA. The CDR3 totals 12 residues. Trimming removed 3 bases at V and 8 bases at J, with 8 bases between. CDR3 nucleotide sequence: TGTGCCAGCAGCTTGTCCGCATATGAGCAGTTCTTC. Translated, it gives CASSLSAYEQFF.

This clonotype showed up just a few times. The genes are TRBV7-2 and TRBJ2-7; weak D call: TRBD2 (6 bases). The germline CDR1 and CDR2 sequences are SGHTA and FQGNSA. The CDR3 length is 16 residues. V lost 0 bases and J lost 3, with 15 bases in between. The CDR3 DNA reads TGTGCCAGCAGCTTAGCGCGGGGCGGGGAAGGCTACGAGCAGTACTTC. Translated, it gives CASSLARGGEGYEQYF.

V usage is TRBV12-3 or TRBV12-4 and J usage is TRBJ2-6; a possible D gene is TRBD1 (6 bases). V was cut by 6 bases and J by 0 bases, with 24 bases left in between. The CDR3 extends over 20 amino acids. CDR3 in amino acids: CASSLGARGRLRSGANVLTF. The CDR3 DNA sequence: TGTGCCAGCAGCCTAGGGGCCAGGGGACGCCTCCGCTCTGGGGCCAACGTCCTGACTTTC.

A few counts support this clonotype. This chain uses TRBV7-2 with TRBJ2-3; 9 bases match TRBD2. Germline CDR1 SGHTA, CDR2 FQGNSA. Trimming at V came to 5 bases and at J to 4 bases, leaving 10 bases not matched to a gene. The length of the CDR3 is 16 residues. CDR3 DNA: TGTGCCAGCAGCCTACAAATCAGCGGGAGGTCAGATACGCAGTATTTT. Its protein is CASSLQISGRSDTQYF.

This clonotype has only a few counts. The chain joins TRBV7-8 to TRBJ2-7; D is possibly TRBD2 (5 bases). This CDR3 is built from 13 residues. Germline V CDR1 and CDR2: SGHVS, FQNEAQ. V was pared by 6 bases and J by 2 bases, with 11 bases between. The CDR3 reads CASRLSGTYEQYF. CDR3 DNA: TGTGCCAGCAGGTTAAGCGGAACCTACGAGCAGTACTTC.

This clonotype was found many times. This chain connects TRBV6-5 to TRBJ2-1; D is uncertain. This CDR3 contains 16 residues. Germline assignment: CDR1 MNHEY and CDR2 SVGAGI. Trimming took off 4 bases at V and 2 bases at J, with 15 bases between the two ends. The CDR3 DNA reads TGTGCCAGCAGTTCTAGAGGAGCCACTCCCTACAATGAGCAGTTCTTC. Translated: CASSSRGATPYNEQFF.

The V and J genes are TRBV9 and TRBJ2-2; weak D call: TRBD2 (6 bases). Germline V CDR1 and CDR2: SGDLS, YYNGEE. The CDR3 loop spans 16 amino acids. V lost 1 base, J lost 0 bases, and 10 bases lay in between. The CDR3 DNA reads TGTGCCAGCAGCGTATGGGTAGCGGCGAACACCGGGGAGCTGTTTTTT. Amino acids: CASSVWVAANTGELFF.

CDR3 in amino acids: CASSVGRTYGYTF. The CDR3 nucleotides are TGTGCCAGCAGCGTAGGGCGGACCTATGGCTACACCTTC. The V call is TRBV9, the J call TRBJ1-2; D is unresolved. The CDR3 extends over 13 amino acids. V lost 0 bases to trimming and J lost 4 bases, with 7 bases between them. Germline CDR1 reads SGDLS; CDR2 reads YYNGEE.

This clonotype has only a few counts. J is TRBJ1-4 and V is TRBV20-1, with 7 positions matching TRBD1. Germline V CDR1 and CDR2: DFQATT, SNEGSKA (reference sequence). The CDR3 consists of 15 residues. J gave up 4 bases and V 6 bases, and 11 bases lay outside the gene matches. DNA for the CDR3: TGCAGTGCGTGGGACAGCCGGAGCCTTAATGAAAAACTGTTTTTT. This sequence encodes CSAWDSRSLNEKLFF.

This clonotype was detected only a few times. The V gene is TRBV6-5, the J gene TRBJ2-7, with 9 bases matching TRBD2. J gave up 3 bases and V 2 bases, and 8 bases lay outside the gene matches. Germline V gives CDR1 MNHEY, CDR2 SVGAGI. The CDR3 spans 16 residues. The CDR3 spells CASSYLRLREGYEQYF. In nucleotides, the CDR3 is TGTGCCAGCAGTTACCTACGTTTGCGGGAGGGCTACGAGCAGTACTTC.

This clonotype was seen many times. This sequence joins TRBV6-2 or TRBV6-3 and TRBJ2-7; the match to TRBD2 covers 11 bases. V trimming: 2 bases; J trimming: 3 bases; junction bases outside the gene matches: 3. Per germline, CDR1 MNHEY and CDR2 SVGEGT. The CDR3 is made up of 15 amino acids. CDR3 nucleotide sequence: TGTGCCAGCAGTTACACTAGCGGGAGCTACTACGAGCAGTACTTC. It codes for CASSYTSGSYYEQYF.

This clonotype was observed a handful of times. This chain connects TRBV12-3 or TRBV12-4 to TRBJ2-7, with D possibly matching TRBD1 (6 bases). This CDR3 has 14 residues. Trimming took 5 bases from V and 4 from J, leaving 15 bases between them. This chain's CDR3 is CASSLGGDLYEQYF. CDR3 nucleotide sequence: TGTGCCAGCAGTCTAGGGGGAGACCTATACGAGCAGTACTTC.

The table lists this clonotype with a few counts. This sequence joins TRBV28 and TRBJ2-3, with D perhaps TRBD1 (6 bases). V lost 3 bases and J 5 bases, leaving 15 bases between the germline ends. CDR1 MDHEN and CDR2 SYDVKM come from the germline V gene. CDR3 length: 15 amino acids. CDR3 amino acids: CASSFGTPPQDTQYF. The CDR3 DNA sequence: TGTGCCAGCAGTTTCGGGACACCTCCCCAAGATACGCAGTATTTT.